Listed below are T cell receptor beta chains from one sample, sequenced in a study of post-analysis software for immune sequencing data. MiXCR, applied by TCRdb to the PCR reads, yields one record per CDR3 protein. The profile shows roughly 570,000 distinct CDR3 sequences, 30% to 40% of them singletons. Sequenced sample: blood. All receptors derive from a girl between 2 and 17 years old with multiple sclerosis. CDR3s include the opening cysteine and the closing phenylalanine or tryptophan. The order of the fields is D gene, clone size, J gene, V gene, CDR3 protein, CDR3 DNA. The D gene is left open where the match is weak. Rows give clone size only sometimes, using once, few, many, or a class for an expanded clone.

D: TRBD1
size: few
J: TRBJ1-5
V: TRBV15
CDR3: CATSRDPTGASNQPQHF
DNA: TGTGCCACCAGCAGAGATCCCACAGGGGCTAGCAATCAGCCCCAGCATTTT

D: TRBD2
size: many
J: TRBJ2-7
V: TRBV10-3
CDR3: CAISAGLAGGEYSYEQYF
DNA: TGTGCCATCAGTGCGGGACTAGCGGGGGGGGAATACTCCTACGAGCAGTACTTC

D: TRBD2
size: .
J: TRBJ2-1
V: TRBV12-5
CDR3: CASAVGLRDRDEQFF
DNA: TGTGCTAGTGCTGTGGGACTAAGGGATCGCGATGAGCAGTTCTTC

D: .
size: .
J: TRBJ2-1
V: TRBV4-1
CDR3: CASSQDRSSYNKQFF
DNA: TGCGCCAGCAGCCAAGACCGGAGCTCCTACAATAAGCAGTTCTTC

D: .
size: .
J: TRBJ1-2
V: TRBV7-2
CDR3: CASSIRVGGYTF
DNA: TGTGCCAGCAGTATCAGGGTGGGTGGCTACACCTTC

D: TRBD1
size: .
J: TRBJ1-2
V: TRBV7-9
CDR3: CASSPRDSPNGYTF
DNA: TGTGCCAGCAGCCCCCGGGACAGTCCCAATGGCTACACCTTC

D: .
size: few
J: TRBJ2-2
V: TRBV5-1
CDR3: CASSWEVTSRSGELFF
DNA: TGCGCCAGCAGCTGGGAGGTTACTAGTCGGTCCGGGGAGCTGTTTTTT

D: .
size: .
J: TRBJ1-2
V: TRBV7-9
CDR3: CASSPKRDFYYGYTF
DNA: TGTGCCAGCAGCCCCAAACGGGACTTCTATTATGGCTACACCTTC

D: .
size: many
J: TRBJ2-7
V: TRBV12-1
CDR3: CASSSYGHFTYEQYF
DNA: TGTGCCAGCAGCTCATACGGACACTTTACCTACGAGCAGTACTTC

D: TRBD1
size: .
J: TRBJ1-4
V: TRBV18
CDR3: CASSPRDRLREKLFF
DNA: TGTGCCAGCTCACCACGGGACAGGCTGAGGGAAAAACTGTTTTTT

D: TRBD1
size: .
J: TRBJ1-2
V: TRBV5-1
CDR3: CASSSGQGSLSYGYTF
DNA: TGCGCCAGCAGCTCGGGACAGGGGTCTCTATCCTATGGCTACACCTTC

D: TRBD2
size: .
J: TRBJ2-3
V: TRBV7-9
CDR3: CASSVPGLAGPSTDTQYF
DNA: TGTGCCAGCAGCGTACCGGGACTAGCGGGGCCTAGCACAGATACGCAGTATTTT

D: TRBD1
size: .
J: TRBJ2-7
V: TRBV6-1
CDR3: CASSAQGERDEQYF
DNA: TGTGCCAGCAGCGCACAGGGGGAACGAGACGAGCAGTACTTC

D: .
size: few
J: TRBJ2-3
V: TRBV12-3/TRBV12-4
CDR3: CASSSPEGRNADTQYF
DNA: TGTGCCAGCAGTTCCCCAGAAGGTCGCAACGCAGATACGCAGTATTTT

D: .
size: .
J: TRBJ2-5
V: TRBV7-2
CDR3: CASSFFRETQYF
DNA: TGTGCCAGCAGCTTTTTCAGAGAGACCCAGTACTTC

D: .
size: .
J: TRBJ2-5
V: TRBV20-1
CDR3: CSARGASRETQYF
DNA: TGCAGTGCCCGCGGGGCTAGCCGGGAGACCCAGTACTTC

D: TRBD1
size: few
J: TRBJ2-5
V: TRBV27
CDR3: CASSFVGQGVGETQYF
DNA: TGTGCCAGCAGTTTTGTGGGACAGGGGGTGGGAGAGACCCAGTACTTC

D: TRBD1
size: .
J: TRBJ2-5
V: TRBV18
CDR3: CASSPSGPGQGSETQYF
DNA: TGTGCCAGCTCACCATCGGGCCCAGGACAGGGATCCGAGACCCAGTACTTC

D: .
size: few
J: TRBJ2-7
V: TRBV9
CDR3: CASSVNRADEQYF
DNA: TGTGCCAGCAGCGTCAACAGGGCTGACGAGCAGTACTTC

D: TRBD2
size: .
J: TRBJ2-3
V: TRBV7-7
CDR3: CASSRPTSGGTDTQYF
DNA: TGTGCTAGCAGCCGGCCGACTAGCGGGGGCACAGATACGCAGTATTTT

D: .
size: few
J: TRBJ2-5
V: TRBV4-1
CDR3: CASSRAYPETQYF
DNA: TGCGCCAGCAGCCGGGCCTACCCGGAGACCCAGTACTTC

D: .
size: .
J: TRBJ1-2
V: TRBV5-1
CDR3: CASSQLGGISYGYTF
DNA: TGCGCCAGCAGCCAGCTGGGGGGGATCAGCTATGGCTACACCTTC

D: .
size: .
J: TRBJ2-7
V: TRBV5-1
CDR3: CASSFQQAYEQYF
DNA: TGCGCCAGCAGCTTCCAGCAAGCCTACGAGCAGTACTTC

D: TRBD1
size: .
J: TRBJ1-2
V: TRBV7-3
CDR3: CASSFRGRDGYTF
DNA: TGTGCCAGCAGCTTTAGGGGGCGAGATGGCTACACCTTC

D: .
size: few
J: TRBJ2-5
V: TRBV5-1
CDR3: CASSLGVGNPPETQYF
DNA: TGCGCCAGCAGCCTGGGGGTGGGGAACCCCCCAGAGACCCAGTACTTC

D: TRBD2
size: many
J: TRBJ2-1
V: TRBV6-5
CDR3: CASRTTSGGATEQFF
DNA: TGTGCCAGCAGGACCACTAGCGGGGGGGCAACTGAGCAGTTCTTC

D: .
size: .
J: TRBJ2-5
V: TRBV5-1
CDR3: CASSSVGEYQETQYF
DNA: TGCGCCAGCAGTTCTGTTGGGGAGTACCAAGAGACCCAGTACTTC

D: .
size: .
J: TRBJ2-7
V: TRBV20-1
CDR3: CSAKKYGGGYEQYF
DNA: TGCAGTGCCAAGAAGTACGGTGGTGGTTACGAGCAGTACTTC

D: TRBD2
size: .
J: TRBJ2-3
V: TRBV6-5
CDR3: CASSVLAANTDTQYF
DNA: TGTGCCAGCAGTGTACTAGCGGCAAACACAGATACGCAGTATTTT

D: .
size: many
J: TRBJ2-3
V: TRBV5-1
CDR3: CASSLAGKSTDTQYF
DNA: TGCGCCAGCAGCTTGGCCGGAAAAAGCACAGATACGCAGTATTTT

D: TRBD1
size: .
J: TRBJ2-3
V: TRBV29-1
CDR3: CSVRGQTDTQYF
DNA: TGCAGCGTAAGGGGGCAGACAGATACGCAGTATTTT

D: TRBD2
size: .
J: TRBJ2-3
V: TRBV5-1
CDR3: CASSARLAGINTDTQYF
DNA: TGCGCCAGCAGCGCAAGACTAGCGGGGATTAACACAGATACGCAGTATTTT

D: TRBD1
size: .
J: TRBJ2-5
V: TRBV15
CDR3: CATSDRAEETQYF
DNA: TGTGCCACCAGCGACAGGGCGGAGGAGACCCAGTACTTC

D: .
size: .
J: TRBJ2-7
V: TRBV20-1
CDR3: CRNSRHGGHEQYF
DNA: TGCAGAAACTCCCGGCACGGGGGCCACGAGCAGTACTTC

D: TRBD2
size: .
J: TRBJ2-3
V: TRBV7-9
CDR3: CASSSIAGVGDTQYF
DNA: TGTGCCAGCAGCTCCATAGCGGGGGTGGGAGATACGCAGTATTTT

D: .
size: few
J: TRBJ1-1
V: TRBV3-1
CDR3: CASSQENTEAFF
DNA: TGTGCCAGCAGCCAGGAAAACACTGAAGCTTTCTTT

D: .
size: .
J: TRBJ2-2
V: TRBV4-1
CDR3: CASSRRGITDSMSGELFF
DNA: TGCGCCAGCAGCCGGAGGGGGATAACGGACAGCATGTCCGGGGAGCTGTTTTTT

D: TRBD2
size: .
J: TRBJ2-7
V: TRBV6-2/TRBV6-3
CDR3: CASSWGLLSYEQYF
DNA: TGTGCCAGCAGTTGGGGACTACTCTCCTACGAGCAGTACTTC

D: .
size: few
J: TRBJ1-2
V: TRBV29-1
CDR3: CSVENPGLTGYTF
DNA: TGCAGCGTTGAAAATCCAGGTTTGACTGGCTACACCTTC

D: TRBD2
size: many
J: TRBJ2-5
V: TRBV7-7
CDR3: CASSPHSLAGRLETQYF
DNA: TGTGCCAGCAGCCCCCACTCACTAGCGGGGAGACTAGAGACCCAGTACTTC

D: .
size: .
J: TRBJ1-5
V: TRBV21-1
CDR3: CASSPSGTLNQPQHF
DNA: TGTGCCAGCAGCCCAAGCGGGACTCTTAATCAGCCCCAGCATTTT

D: .
size: .
J: TRBJ2-1
V: TRBV5-6
CDR3: CASSTYRGGDEQFF
DNA: TGTGCCAGCAGCACCTACAGGGGGGGCGATGAGCAGTTCTTC

D: TRBD2
size: few
J: TRBJ2-7
V: TRBV20-1
CDR3: CSARGAGTSGPYEQYF
DNA: TGCAGTGCTAGAGGCGCCGGGACTAGCGGTCCCTACGAGCAGTACTTC

D: TRBD2
size: .
J: TRBJ2-1
V: TRBV15
CDR3: CATSGPVGGYNEQFF
DNA: TGTGCCACCAGCGGACCCGTGGGGGGGTACAATGAGCAGTTCTTC

D: .
size: few
J: TRBJ1-2
V: TRBV5-1
CDR3: CASSLAVSPSGGYTF
DNA: TGCGCCAGCAGCTTGGCCGTATCCCCGTCGGGGGGCTACACCTTC

D: .
size: .
J: TRBJ2-7
V: TRBV7-9
CDR3: CTSSSVDYSYEQYF
DNA: TGTACCAGCAGCTCCGTCGATTACTCCTACGAGCAGTACTTC